This T cell receptor (beta chain) originates from a study of beta chain features in type 1 diabetes. V shed 4 bases and J 4 bases; nucleotides not matched to a gene: 4. Germline V gene data show CDR1 as LNHNV and CDR2 as YYDKDF (reference sequence). The CDR3 covers 15 residues. The whole isolated RNA underwent reverse transcription, so sequencing captured expressed TCRB transcripts. The table came from immunoSEQ multiplex PCR; TCRdb's copy has only in-frame clones and leaves some out. This sample has approximately 380,000 clones; about 14% occur once, and the top ten carry approximately 0.019%. One heparinised blood draw averaging around 110 mL was given by each donor. Sorted CD4+ subsets: naive, central memory, regulatory, stem cell-like memory (CD45RO/CCR7/CD25/CD127/CD95/CD27 panel).

The specimen was naive CD4+ T cells from blood. The chain has TRBV15 and TRBJ2-1; TRBD2 agrees at 10 bases. The TCR sequence derives from a woman under 30 in good health. CDR3 in amino acids: CATSTGLAEYNEQFF. DNA of the CDR3: TGTGCCACCAGCACTGGACTAGCGGAATACAATGAGCAGTTCTTC.